This TCR beta chain came from a study of blood T cell repertoires in COVID-19. Across the whole study: There were acute and convalescent COVID-19 samples, and they came from the United States, Italy and Spain.

Clones were sequenced by immunoSEQ multiplex PCR, and TCRdb holds only the in-frame ones, with some missing. Of 390,000 or so clones in the sample, about 90% were seen once. Trimming left V 4 bases short and J 3 bases short, with 10 bases between. From germline, CDR1 is LNHDA and CDR2 SQIVND (reference sequence). This CDR3 has 13 residues. The chain couples TRBV19 to TRBJ2-7; a weak D match, TRBD1 (5 bases). This receptor was taken from a woman in her twenties or thirties with COVID-19, enrolled during active disease. The sample comprised peripheral blood. The DNA for the CDR3 is TGTGCCAGTAGTACCGGACACCTCTACGAGCAGTACTTC. Amino acid sequence: CASSTGHLYEQYF.